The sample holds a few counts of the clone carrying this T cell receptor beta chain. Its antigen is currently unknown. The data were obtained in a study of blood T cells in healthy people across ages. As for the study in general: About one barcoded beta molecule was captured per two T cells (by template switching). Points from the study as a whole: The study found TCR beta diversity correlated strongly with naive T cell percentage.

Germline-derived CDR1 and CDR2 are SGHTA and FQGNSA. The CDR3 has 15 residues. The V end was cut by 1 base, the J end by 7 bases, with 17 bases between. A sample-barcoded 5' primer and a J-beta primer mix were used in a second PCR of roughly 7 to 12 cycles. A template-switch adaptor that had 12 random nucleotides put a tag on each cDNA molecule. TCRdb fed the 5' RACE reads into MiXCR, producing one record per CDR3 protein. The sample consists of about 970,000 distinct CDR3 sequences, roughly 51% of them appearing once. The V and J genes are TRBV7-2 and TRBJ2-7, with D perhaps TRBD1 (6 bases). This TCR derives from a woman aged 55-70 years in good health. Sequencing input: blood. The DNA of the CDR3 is TGTGCCAGCAGCTTAGACCCGAACAGGGTCAAGGAGCAGTACTTC. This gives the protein CASSLDPNRVKEQYF. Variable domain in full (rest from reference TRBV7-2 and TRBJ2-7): GAGVSQSPSNKVTEKGKDVELRCDPISGHTALYWYRQSLGQGLEFLIYFQGNSAPDKSGLPSDRFSAERTGGSVSTLTIQRTQQEDSAVYLCASSLDPNRVKEQYFGPGTRLTVT.